Shown below are 8 T cell receptor beta chains from a single sample sequenced in a study of shared clonotypes between healthy human individuals. CD45RO negativity and positive selection for CCR7 defined naive CD8 cells, a population that excluded terminally differentiated effector memory CD45RA+ cells. Sequenced by immunoSEQ multiplex PCR; TCRdb stores in-frame clones only, minus some. Of roughly 2 million clones listed, approximately 95% were seen once; the top ten hold 0.85% to 1.3%. Specimen: naive CD8+ T cells sorted from blood. These receptors were collected from a man younger than 35 in good health.

V and J are TRBV6-6 and TRBJ2-1; D not resolved. Germline V CDR1 and CDR2: MNHNY, SVGAGI (reference sequence). V was cut by 7 bases and J by 0 bases, with 10 bases left in between. CDR3 size: 14 residues. The CDR3 is CASTGGSSYNEQFF. CDR3 DNA sequence: TGTGCCAGCACCGGCGGCAGCTCCTACAATGAGCAGTTCTTC.

The chain links TRBV7-9 to TRBJ1-4, with D unresolved. The CDR3 is made up of 16 amino acids. Germline V lookup: CDR1 SEHNR, CDR2 FQNEAQ (reference sequence). The V and J ends lost 5 bases and 4 bases respectively, with 17 bases between them. In DNA, the CDR3 is TGTGCCAGCAGCCCCGAAGGCCGGACGTTTAATGAAAAACTGTTTTTT. It translates to CASSPEGRTFNEKLFF.

This chain's CDR3 is CSATEGETQYF. CDR3 in DNA: TGCAGTGCAACGGAAGGGGAGACCCAGTACTTC. This chain links TRBV20-1 with TRBJ2-5; D not resolved. The length of the CDR3 is 11 residues. V was shortened by 6 bases and J by 5 bases, with 10 bases between the two germline ends. CDR1 and CDR2 (germline): DFQATT, SNEGSKA (reference sequence).

V usage is TRBV11-2 and J usage is TRBJ1-2; D remains unclear. This CDR3 is 12 amino acids long. V shed 7 bases and J shed 4 bases, with 10 bases lying between them. Germline V lookup: CDR1 SGHAT, CDR2 FQNNGV. The CDR3 coding sequence is TGTGCCAGCACAGACACCAGCTATGGCTACACCTTC. Encoded protein: CASTDTSYGYTF.

V usage is TRBV5-8 and J usage is TRBJ2-1; D not resolved. CDR1 SGHTS and CDR2 YDEGEE come from the germline V gene. Trimming removed 0 bases from V and 3 bases from J, with 7 bases in between. The CDR3 has 14 amino acids. The CDR3 region has the DNA TGTGCCAGCAGCTTGGGCATGGACTACAATGAGCAGTTCTTC. Protein: CASSLGMDYNEQFF.

The rearrangement uses TRBV27 and TRBJ1-6; no definite D call. V lost 4 bases to trimming and J lost 12 bases, with 10 bases between them. The CDR3 runs to 12 residues. Germline loops: CDR1 MNHEY, CDR2 SMNVEV (reference sequence). CDR3 sequence: CASSSSSRPLHF. The CDR3 coding sequence is TGTGCCAGCAGTTCCTCAAGCCGACCCCTCCACTTT.

The J gene is TRBJ2-1, the V gene TRBV6-1; 8 bases fit TRBD2. The CDR3 contains 14 residues. The ends lost 2 bases at V and 9 bases at J; junction bases unmatched: 6. CDR1 is MNHNS, CDR2 SASEGT, per germline. The CDR3 here is CASSEFSGIGEQFF. Here the CDR3 DNA reads TGTGCCAGCAGTGAATTTAGCGGGATCGGTGAGCAGTTCTTC.

This clone came up once. The chain combines TRBV13 with TRBJ2-7, with 7 bases matching TRBD1. The CDR3 extends over 16 amino acids. Trimming took 6 bases from V and 4 from J; bases not matched to a gene: 15. Germline CDR1 is PRHDT and CDR2 is FYEKMQ (reference sequence). The CDR3 sequence: CASRGTGRDSLYEQYF. Here the CDR3 DNA reads TGTGCCAGCAGGGGCACGGGTCGGGACAGTCTGTACGAGCAGTACTTC.